The clone carrying this T cell receptor beta chain has more than one count but fewer than ten. What it recognizes is unknown. CDR1 is SNHLY and CDR2 is FYNNEI in the germline V gene. This CDR3 has 15 residues. Germline trimming cut 7 bases from V and 5 bases from J; bases unmatched to any gene: 6. The data belong to a study of beta chain features in type 1 diabetes. As for the study in general: All samples combined gave fewer than 110 million sorted cells for examination. The study, taken as a whole, reports: High-TCR-expressing cells could be over-represented by cDNA sequencing. Among patients with Type 1 diabetes, TCRB CDR3s were moderately but significantly shorter in every one of the four CD4+ subsets. VDJ junctions from patients with type 1 diabetes contained fewer insertions and more deletions.

Investigators reverse transcribed all isolated RNA, so they sequenced expressed TCRB transcripts. Profiled with immunoSEQ multiplex PCR; TCRdb holds only in-frame clones, not every one. The sample yields under 300,000 clones, about 15% seen once. Sorting with CD45RO/CCR7/CD25/CD127/CD95/CD27 yielded naive, central memory, regulatory and stem-like memory CD4+ cells. The source of this sequence is a man between 25 and 39 years old with type 1 diabetes. What was sequenced was naive CD4+ T cells from blood. This rearrangement joins TRBV2 to TRBJ2-1, with 12 bases aligning to TRBD1. The CDR3 DNA follows: TGTGCCAGCAAGGGGGACAGGGGGCGTAACAATGAGCAGTTCTTC. Amino acids: CASKGDRGRNNEQFF.